The text below deals with one T cell receptor beta chain. This specimen comes from a study of blood T cell repertoires in COVID-19. Germline V CDR1 and CDR2: MNHNS, SASEGT. Trimming took off 2 bases at V and 1 base at J, with 8 bases between the two ends. CDR3 length: 15 amino acids. Only in-frame clones appear in the TCRdb table, and some are missing; sequencing was by immunoSEQ multiplex PCR. The table includes under 250,000 clones, 70% to 90% detected once. This rearrangement joins TRBV6-1 to TRBJ2-2; weak D call: TRBD2 (5 bases). The TCR sequence derives from a man between 50 and 59 years old with COVID-19, enrolled during active disease. Sequencing input: peripheral blood. CDR3 coding DNA: TGTGCCAGCAGTGAAAGGACTGAGAACACCGGGGAGCTGTTTTTT. Translating gives CASSERTENTGELFF.